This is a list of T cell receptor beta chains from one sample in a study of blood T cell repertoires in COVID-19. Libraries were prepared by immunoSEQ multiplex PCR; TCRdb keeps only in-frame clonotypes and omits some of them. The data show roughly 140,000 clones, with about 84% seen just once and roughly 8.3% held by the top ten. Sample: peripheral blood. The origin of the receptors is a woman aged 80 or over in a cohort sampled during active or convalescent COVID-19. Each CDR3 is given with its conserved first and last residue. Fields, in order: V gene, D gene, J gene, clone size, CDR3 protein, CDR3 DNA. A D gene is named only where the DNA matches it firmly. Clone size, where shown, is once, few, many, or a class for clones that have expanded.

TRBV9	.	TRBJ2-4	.	CASSDSLAKNIQYF	TGTGCCAGCAGTGACAGTCTAGCCAAAAACATTCAGTACTTC
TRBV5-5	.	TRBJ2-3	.	CASSLLSGGSTDTQYF	TGTGCCAGCAGCTTATTATCCGGGGGTAGCACAGATACGCAGTATTTT
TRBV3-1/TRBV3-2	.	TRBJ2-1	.	CASSLTAGDNEQFF	TGTGCCAGCAGCCTGACGGCTGGAGACAATGAGCAGTTCTTC
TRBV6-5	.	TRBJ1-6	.	CASSRWTVVNSPLHF	TGTGCCAGCAGTAGATGGACAGTAGTTAATTCACCCCTCCACTTT
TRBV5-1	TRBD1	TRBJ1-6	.	CASSLAPGQGGNSPLHF	TGCGCCAGCAGCTTGGCTCCGGGACAGGGGGGCAATTCACCCCTCCACTTT
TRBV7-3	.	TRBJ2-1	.	CASSSVAGYEQFF	TGTGCCAGCAGCTCAGTTGCGGGGTATGAGCAGTTCTTC
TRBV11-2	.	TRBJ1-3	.	CASSLGGWRSSGNTIYF	TGTGCCAGCAGCTTAGGAGGATGGAGGAGCTCTGGAAACACCATATATTTT
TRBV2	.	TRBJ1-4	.	CASSENMNNEKLFF	TGTGCCAGCAGTGAGAACATGAATAATGAAAAACTGTTTTTT
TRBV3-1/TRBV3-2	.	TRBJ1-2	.	CASSQEDEIYGYTF	TGTGCCAGCAGCCAGGAGGACGAGATCTATGGCTACACCTTC
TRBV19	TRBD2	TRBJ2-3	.	CASSIEQRGDTDTQYF	TGTGCCAGTAGTATAGAACAGCGGGGGGACACAGATACGCAGTATTTT
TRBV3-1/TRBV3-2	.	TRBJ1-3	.	CASSQERTSRGSGNTIYF	TGTGCCAGCAGCCAAGAACGAACCTCGAGAGGTTCTGGAAACACCATATATTTT
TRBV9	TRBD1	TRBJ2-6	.	CASSAEGAGLANVLTF	TGTGCCAGCAGCGCAGAGGGGGCAGGGTTGGCCAACGTCCTGACTTTC
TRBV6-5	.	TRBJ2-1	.	CASSYRAVYNEQFF	TGTGCCAGCAGTTACCGAGCGGTATACAATGAGCAGTTCTTC
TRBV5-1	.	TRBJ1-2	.	CASSPMGGSRYGYTF	TGCGCCAGCTCCCCGATGGGGGGGAGTCGGTATGGCTACACCTTC
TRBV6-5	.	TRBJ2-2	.	CASGRDLTGELFF	TGTGCCAGCGGGCGGGATCTGACCGGGGAGCTGTTTTTT
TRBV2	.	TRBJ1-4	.	CASRETLPNEKLFF	TGTGCCAGCAGGGAGACCTTACCCAATGAAAAACTGTTTTTT
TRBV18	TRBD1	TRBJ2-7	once	CASSTGTGLYEQYF	TGTGCCAGCTCCACCGGGACAGGCCTCTACGAGCAGTACTTC
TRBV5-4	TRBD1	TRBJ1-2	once	CASSLGLTGDYGYTF	TGTGCCAGCAGCTTGGGCCTTACAGGGGACTATGGCTACACCTTC
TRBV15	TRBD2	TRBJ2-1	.	CATSRAGTGGNEQFF	TGTGCCACCAGCAGAGCAGGGACGGGGGGAAATGAGCAGTTCTTC
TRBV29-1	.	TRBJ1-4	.	CSVEGTVGRREKLFF	TGCAGCGTGGAGGGCACAGTGGGGAGGCGCGAAAAACTGTTTTTT
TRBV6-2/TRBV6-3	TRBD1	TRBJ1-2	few	CASSTGGRDYGYTF	TGTGCCAGCAGTACAGGGGGCCGCGACTATGGCTACACCTTC
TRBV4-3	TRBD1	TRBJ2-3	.	CASSQFEVDRGDTQYF	TGCGCCAGCAGCCAATTTGAAGTGGACAGGGGGGATACGCAGTATTTT
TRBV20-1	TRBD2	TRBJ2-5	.	CSAERGQTQYF	TGCAGTGCAGAGCGGGGACAGACCCAGTACTTC
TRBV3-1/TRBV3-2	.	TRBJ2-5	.	CASSQDLREETQYF	TGTGCCAGCAGCCAAGATCTCAGGGAAGAGACCCAGTACTTC
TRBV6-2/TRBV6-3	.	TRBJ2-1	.	CASSWAGVYNEQFF	TGTGCCAGCAGTTGGGCGGGCGTTTACAATGAGCAGTTCTTC
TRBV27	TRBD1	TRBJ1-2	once	CASSSPAGTGSGYTF	TGTGCCAGCAGTTCCCCGGCAGGGACAGGGAGTGGCTACACCTTC
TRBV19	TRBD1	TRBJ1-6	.	CASRSTGVESPLHF	TGTGCCAGTAGATCTACAGGGGTCGAATCACCCCTCCACTTT
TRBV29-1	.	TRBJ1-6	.	CSVGTENNSPLHF	TGCAGCGTTGGGACAGAAAATAATTCACCCCTCCACTTT
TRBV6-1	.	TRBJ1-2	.	CASSEPGVYGYTF	TGTGCCAGCAGTGAACCCGGGGTCTATGGCTACACCTTC
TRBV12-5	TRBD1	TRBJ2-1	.	CASGLVLGQGASEQFF	TGTGCTAGTGGTTTGGTCCTGGGACAGGGGGCGAGTGAGCAGTTCTTC
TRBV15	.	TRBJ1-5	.	CATSRDRVQPQHF	TGTGCCACCAGCAGAGACAGGGTTCAGCCCCAGCATTTT
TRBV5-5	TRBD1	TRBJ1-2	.	CASNPGTALYGYTF	TGTGCCAGCAACCCCGGGACAGCCCTCTATGGCTACACCTTC
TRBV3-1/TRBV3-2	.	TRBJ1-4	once	CASSQNSRNEKLFF	TGTGCCAGCAGCCAAAACAGCCGTAATGAAAAACTGTTTTTT
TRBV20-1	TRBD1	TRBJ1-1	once	CSASRAGGWYTEAFF	TGCAGTGCTAGTCGGGCAGGGGGTTGGTACACTGAAGCTTTCTTT
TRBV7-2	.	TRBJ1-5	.	CASSLVGGNQPQHF	TGTGCCAGCAGCTTAGTGGGCGGCAATCAGCCCCAGCATTTT
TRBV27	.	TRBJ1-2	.	CASSLSGQGGYTF	TGTGCCAGCAGTTTGTCAGGCCAGGGGGGCTACACCTTC
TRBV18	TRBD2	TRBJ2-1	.	CASSPQGIAGVNEQFF	TGTGCCAGCTCACCCCAGGGGATAGCGGGGGTGAATGAGCAGTTCTTC
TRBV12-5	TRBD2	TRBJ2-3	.	CASGRQRGLGTDTQYF	TGTGCTAGTGGTCGCCAGCGGGGGCTGGGGACAGATACGCAGTATTTT
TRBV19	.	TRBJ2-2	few	CASNRLNTGELFF	TGTGCCAGTAACAGGCTAAACACCGGGGAGCTGTTTTTT